These T cell receptor beta chains were read from a single sample in a study of cytomegalovirus exposure and HLA in healthy donors. Generated by immunoSEQ multiplex PCR, the TCRdb table keeps only in-frame clones and is missing some. Here the sample spans 150,000 to 200,000 clones, 70% to 90% being singletons. Sequenced input: PBMCs. The receptors come from a man between 18 and 29 years old in good health and CMV-seropositive. Both conserved end residues are part of each CDR3. A D gene is named only where the DNA matches it firmly. Clone size is shown for a subset of rows, as once, few, many or a class of expanded clone.

J: TRBJ2-5
D: TRBD2
size: -
V: TRBV9
CDR3: CASSVGTSQETQYF
DNA: TGTGCCAGCAGCGTAGGGACTAGCCAAGAGACCCAGTACTTC

J: TRBJ2-3
D: TRBD2
size: -
V: TRBV6-1
CDR3: CASSSERGGRDTQYF
DNA: TGTGCCAGCAGTTCCGAGCGGGGGGGCCGGGATACGCAGTATTTT

J: TRBJ2-7
D: -
size: once
V: TRBV27
CDR3: CASRRPSSYEQYF
DNA: TGTGCCAGCAGACGTCCGAGCTCCTACGAGCAGTACTTC

J: TRBJ1-4
D: -
size: -
V: TRBV7-9
CDR3: CASSSRVYEKLFF
DNA: TGTGCCAGCAGTAGCCGGGTCTATGAAAAACTGTTTTTT

J: TRBJ2-3
D: TRBD1
size: -
V: TRBV30
CDR3: CAWGTGGITDTQYF
DNA: TGTGCCTGGGGGACAGGGGGGATCACAGATACGCAGTATTTT

J: TRBJ2-1
D: TRBD1
size: -
V: TRBV29-1
CDR3: CSVEANRGRDEQFF
DNA: TGCAGCGTTGAAGCTAACAGGGGGCGCGATGAGCAGTTCTTC

J: TRBJ2-3
D: -
size: -
V: TRBV7-9
CDR3: CASSWGVGPDTQYF
DNA: TGTGCCAGCAGCTGGGGGGTTGGCCCAGATACGCAGTATTTT

J: TRBJ1-2
D: TRBD1
size: -
V: TRBV27
CDR3: CASSLRQGKANYGYTF
DNA: TGTGCCAGCAGTTTACGACAGGGAAAAGCTAACTATGGCTACACCTTC

J: TRBJ2-7
D: -
size: -
V: TRBV7-8
CDR3: CASSSTATYEQYF
DNA: TGTGCCAGCAGCTCGACAGCTACCTACGAGCAGTACTTC

J: TRBJ2-1
D: -
size: -
V: TRBV14
CDR3: CATGAYYNEQFF
DNA: TGTGCCACAGGGGCTTACTACAATGAGCAGTTCTTC

J: TRBJ1-1
D: -
size: -
V: TRBV5-1
CDR3: CASSLDAANTEAFF
DNA: TGCGCCAGCAGCTTGGACGCGGCGAACACTGAAGCTTTCTTT

J: TRBJ1-1
D: -
size: -
V: TRBV11-2
CDR3: CASSLVGGIGQNTEAFF
DNA: TGTGCCAGCAGCTTAGTGGGGGGAATCGGTCAGAACACTGAAGCTTTCTTT

J: TRBJ1-3
D: -
size: -
V: TRBV11-2
CDR3: CASSYTVGGSFSGNTIYF
DNA: TGTGCCAGCAGTTATACGGTTGGGGGCTCCTTCTCTGGAAACACCATATATTTT

J: TRBJ1-5
D: TRBD1
size: few
V: TRBV5-6
CDR3: CASSSRQGWSNQPQHF
DNA: TGTGCCAGCAGCTCTCGACAGGGCTGGAGCAATCAGCCCCAGCATTTT

J: TRBJ1-5
D: -
size: -
V: TRBV6-1
CDR3: CASSHTPLTNQPQHF
DNA: TGTGCCAGCAGTCACACGCCCCTTACGAATCAGCCCCAGCATTTT

J: TRBJ2-7
D: TRBD1
size: -
V: TRBV10-1
CDR3: CASSESKGALEVQYF
DNA: TGCGCCAGCAGTGAGTCGAAGGGGGCCCTGGAAGTGCAGTACTTC

J: TRBJ2-3
D: TRBD2
size: -
V: TRBV6-1
CDR3: CASSELSGGPRTDTQYF
DNA: TGTGCCAGCAGTGAACTTAGCGGGGGGCCACGTACAGATACGCAGTATTTT

J: TRBJ1-4
D: -
size: -
V: TRBV21-1
CDR3: CASSKAGTGPGTNEKLFF
DNA: TGTGCCAGCAGCAAAGCCGGGACAGGGCCGGGGACTAATGAAAAACTGTTTTTT

J: TRBJ1-1
D: -
size: -
V: TRBV10-3
CDR3: CAISESGGTNTEAFF
DNA: TGTGCCATCAGTGAGTCGGGGGGGACGAACACTGAAGCTTTCTTT

J: TRBJ1-3
D: -
size: -
V: TRBV5-1
CDR3: CASRSGAAGNTIYF
DNA: TGCGCCAGCAGATCAGGGGCTGCTGGAAACACCATATATTTT

J: TRBJ1-3
D: -
size: -
V: TRBV6-5
CDR3: CASSPEQGTGNTIYF
DNA: TGTGCCAGCAGCCCCGAACAGGGAACTGGAAACACCATATATTTT

J: TRBJ2-3
D: -
size: -
V: TRBV15
CDR3: CATSRGGMRTDTQYF
DNA: TGTGCCACCAGCAGAGGAGGTATGCGCACAGATACGCAGTATTTT

J: TRBJ2-3
D: TRBD2
size: -
V: TRBV9
CDR3: CASSVLAGYTDTQYF
DNA: TGTGCCAGCAGCGTACTAGCGGGGTACACAGATACGCAGTATTTT

J: TRBJ1-1
D: -
size: few
V: TRBV5-1
CDR3: CASSPKQGMNTEAFF
DNA: TGCGCCAGCAGCCCTAAACAGGGAATGAACACTGAAGCTTTCTTT

J: TRBJ2-3
D: -
size: -
V: TRBV6-5
CDR3: CASSYWGGPTDTQYF
DNA: TGTGCCAGCAGTTACTGGGGGGGGCCCACAGATACGCAGTATTTT

J: TRBJ2-1
D: TRBD2
size: -
V: TRBV6-1
CDR3: CASTSGSGAFNEQFF
DNA: TGTGCCAGCACCTCGGGTAGCGGGGCATTCAATGAGCAGTTCTTC

J: TRBJ1-6
D: TRBD1
size: -
V: TRBV6-5
CDR3: CASSYWTGGNSPLHF
DNA: TGTGCCAGCAGTTACTGGACAGGGGGAAATTCACCCCTCCACTTT

J: TRBJ2-3
D: TRBD1
size: -
V: TRBV6-1
CDR3: CASSLDRVSTDTQYF
DNA: TGTGCCAGCAGTTTGGACAGGGTTAGCACAGATACGCAGTATTTT

J: TRBJ2-2
D: -
size: once
V: TRBV7-9
CDR3: CASSPAAGSGELFF
DNA: TGTGCCAGCAGCCCCGCCGCGGGGTCCGGGGAGCTGTTTTTT

J: TRBJ2-5
D: -
size: once
V: TRBV4-1
CDR3: CASSLRTAQETQYF
DNA: TGCGCCAGCAGCCTTAGGACAGCCCAAGAGACCCAGTACTTC

J: TRBJ2-1
D: TRBD1
size: -
V: TRBV11-3
CDR3: CASSFRGGPGYNEQFF
DNA: TGTGCCAGCAGCTTTAGAGGGGGCCCGGGTTACAATGAGCAGTTCTTC

J: TRBJ2-1
D: TRBD1
size: -
V: TRBV6-4
CDR3: CASSRETGRSNEQFF
DNA: TGTGCCAGCAGTCGAGAGACAGGGAGATCCAATGAGCAGTTCTTC